This T cell receptor (beta chain) was profiled in a study of regulatory T cells in long-lasting Graves disease. The overall study: Newly diagnosed Graves' patients took antithyroid drugs under 3 months.

Time point specified: newly diagnosed GD, antithyroid drugs for less than 3 months. Isolated PBMC RNA provided the starting material for the TCR library. With iRepertoire HTBI primers and Arm-PCR of CDR3 regions, TCR beta libraries were built. Authors' methods: Among the samples, around 61 TRBV and some 15 TRBJ segments were identified. One entry per CDR3 protein results from TCRdb running MiXCR on the multiplex PCR reads. TCRdb, not the original authors, processed these V and J calls. Of about 460,000 distinct CDR3 sequences listed, around 15% are singletons. Germline values: CDR1 MNHEY, CDR2 SMNVEV (reference sequence). Trimming stripped 7 bases from V and 4 bases from J, with 28 bases between. The length of the CDR3 is 19 residues. The same specimen was also included in a second study, on T cells in Graves' hyperthyroidism and ophthalmopathy.

This specimen consisted of peripheral blood mononuclear cells (PBMCs), obtained at new diagnosis, from a patient treated with antithyroid drugs. This TCR was recovered from a woman aged 45-65 years with Graves disease. The J gene is TRBJ1-4, the V gene TRBV27; possible D gene TRBD1, 6 bases. CDR3 DNA sequence: TGTGCCAGCACCCCGAGGCCCCCCGAGCCGACAGGTCATAATGAAAAACTGTTTTTT. Amino acids: CASTPRPPEPTGHNEKLFF.